The entry that follows covers one T cell receptor (beta chain) sequence. Its specificity is not known. V was shortened by 2 bases and J by 0 bases, with 20 bases between the two germline ends. Germline V CDR1 and CDR2: LGHNA, YNFKEQ. The CDR3 consists of 20 residues. It was cDNA, reverse transcribed from extracted RNA, that served as the sequencing template. Clones were sequenced by immunoSEQ multiplex PCR, and TCRdb holds only the in-frame ones, with some missing. The sample contains about 170,000 clones, roughly 60% of which appear only once. Treatment reported: oral pan-JAK inhibitor, 5-10 mg twice daily. The record originates from a study of CD8+ T cells in alopecia areata. Regarding the study as a whole: Whether baseline CD8+ expansion is linked to response remains uncertain, given a single nonresponder.

The receptor was isolated from a human donor with alopecia areata. The V gene is TRBV4-2, the J gene TRBJ2-6, with D maybe TRBD1 (5 bases). Sequencing used CD4+ T cells sorted from blood, obtained at approximately week 60, from a patient treated with tofacitinib. The CDR3 coding sequence is TGTGCCAGCAGCCAACCCCGGCAGGGCAGGTTCCCCTCTGGGGCCAACGTCCTGACTTTC. Residues: CASSQPRQGRFPSGANVLTF.